This record looks at one T cell receptor (beta chain) sequence and its context. Authors' data handling: Amplification of reference gene primers was used by the study to estimate nucleated cell counts. The data were produced by immunoSEQ multiplex PCR, yet TCRdb's version contains in-frame clones alone and is incomplete. D and trimming were read from the DNA, whereas the V and J calls and clone size are those reported in that table. The profile shows about 160,000 clones, around 90% of them singletons. V lost 2 bases and J 5 bases, leaving 9 bases between the germline ends. The CDR3 covers 13 residues. CDR1 ENHRY and CDR2 SYGVKD come from the germline V gene. This entry belongs to a study of blood T cell repertoires in COVID-19. About the study: There were acute and convalescent COVID-19 samples, and they came from the United States, Italy and Spain. Nucleic acid was either cDNA or gDNA, and it came from T cells, B-cell-depleted T cells, or PBMCs.

The rearrangement uses TRBV10-3 and TRBJ1-2; a possible D gene is TRBD1 (6 bases). The receptor was isolated from a man younger than 35 with acute or convalescent COVID-19. Specimen: peripheral blood. The CDR3 sequence is CAISEGQRYGYTF. In DNA form, the CDR3 reads TGTGCCATCAGTGAGGGACAGCGGTATGGCTACACCTTC.